The rows below give T cell receptor beta chains drawn from one sample of a study of blood T cell repertoires in COVID-19. Repertoires were generated with immunoSEQ multiplex PCR, while TCRdb's copy carries only in-frame clones and drops some. The sample lists under 150,000 clones, 80% to 90% occurring once. Material: peripheral blood. These receptors all stem from a man aged 35 to 55 with acute or convalescent COVID-19. Both conserved end residues are part of each CDR3. D genes are given only for firm matches. Part of the rows lack a size; the others show once, few, many or a class for expanded clones.

V gene	J gene	D gene	clone size	CDR3 DNA	CDR3 protein
TRBV7-9	TRBJ1-2	TRBD1	.	TGTGCCAGCAGCTCAGGACAGGGGCACCCTTATGGCTACACCTTC	CASSSGQGHPYGYTF
TRBV7-9	TRBJ2-7	.	few	TGTGCCAGCAGCTCCACTCGACAGGTTTACGAGCAGTACTTC	CASSSTRQVYEQYF
TRBV5-1	TRBJ1-3	.	few	TGCGCCAGCAGCTTGGCAGGGCCTGGAAACACCATATATTTT	CASSLAGPGNTIYF
TRBV11-2	TRBJ2-7	TRBD1	once	TGTGCCAGCAGCGCCTCGACAGGGACCTACGAGCAGTACTTC	CASSASTGTYEQYF
TRBV2	TRBJ2-5	.	.	TGTGCCAGCAGCGCCTACCGGGACCAAGAGACCCAGTACTTC	CASSAYRDQETQYF
TRBV15	TRBJ2-3	.	once	TGTGCCACCAGCAGAGATCTGCAGCCCGGGAGCACAGATACGCAGTATTTT	CATSRDLQPGSTDTQYF
TRBV3-1/TRBV3-2	TRBJ2-1	TRBD2	once	TGTGCCAGCAGCCAAGATATGGGACTAGCGGGGGGGCCGGGAAATGAGCAGTTCTTC	CASSQDMGLAGGPGNEQFF
TRBV6-1	TRBJ1-4	.	large	TGTGCCAGCAGTGAAATCGGCCAGGGGCTGGGGACTAATGAAAAACTGTTTTTT	CASSEIGQGLGTNEKLFF
TRBV19	TRBJ2-1	TRBD2	.	TGTGCCAGTAGTATATATAGGACTAGTGAGCAGTTCTTC	CASSIYRTSEQFF
TRBV6-2/TRBV6-3	TRBJ1-3	.	few	TGTGCCAGCAGTTACTCTTCCGGCTCTGGAAACACCATATATTTT	CASSYSSGSGNTIYF
TRBV6-5	TRBJ1-2	TRBD1	few	TGTGCCAGCAACACGGGAGGGGGCGCTGACTATGGCTACACCTTC	CASNTGGGADYGYTF
TRBV20-1	TRBJ2-6	.	few	TGCAGTGCTAGTGGCGCCGGGGCCAACGTCCTGACTTTC	CSASGAGANVLTF
TRBV4-1	TRBJ1-2	.	.	TGCGCCAGCAGCCCCGGGGGGGTTGCTGGCTACACCTTC	CASSPGGVAGYTF
TRBV27	TRBJ1-4	.	.	TGTGCCAGCAGTTTTTTAGGGGTGAATGAAAAACTGTTTTTT	CASSFLGVNEKLFF
TRBV24-1	TRBJ2-6	.	.	TGTGCCACCAGTGATCCCTCGGGGGCTGGGGCCAACGTCCTGACTTTC	CATSDPSGAGANVLTF
TRBV6-2/TRBV6-3	TRBJ2-7	TRBD1	once	TGTGCCAGCAGTTACTCGATGTCACAGGGGGCTTACGAGCAGTACTTC	CASSYSMSQGAYEQYF
TRBV6-5	TRBJ1-2	TRBD1	once	TGTGCCAGCAGTCGGGACAGGGGGACCTATGGCTACACCTTC	CASSRDRGTYGYTF
TRBV7-8	TRBJ2-1	.	.	TGTGCCAGCAGCTTACCTTACTACAATGAGCAGTTCTTC	CASSLPYYNEQFF
TRBV7-9	TRBJ2-7	.	.	TGTGCCAGCAGCATGACAGGTATACGAGTTGAGCAGTACTTC	CASSMTGIRVEQYF
TRBV18	TRBJ2-5	.	.	TGTGCCAGCTCACCACCGTCCGGGGGGCCGGGGGAGACCCAGTACTTC	CASSPPSGGPGETQYF
TRBV12-3/TRBV12-4	TRBJ2-2	.	.	TGTGCCAGCAGTTTCAGGGGTGCCGGGGAGCTGTTTTTT	CASSFRGAGELFF
TRBV10-3	TRBJ1-5	.	few	TGTGCCATCAGTGAGACTAGGGTTGGAAATCAGCCCCAGCATTTT	CAISETRVGNQPQHF
TRBV10-1	TRBJ2-5	.	.	TGCGCCAGCAGTGAAGGAGGGGAGACCCAGTACTTC	CASSEGGETQYF
TRBV2	TRBJ2-7	TRBD2	.	TGTGCCAGCAGTCTCGCGGGGGGTGACGGCGAGCAGTACTTC	CASSLAGGDGEQYF
TRBV7-9	TRBJ2-3	.	.	TGTGCCAGCTCCCCTAAAGTCAGGGTGGCAGATACGCAGTATTTT	CASSPKVRVADTQYF
TRBV7-9	TRBJ2-7	.	few	TGTGCCAGCAGCTTAGCGTCACTGTCAGGCGAGCAGTACTTC	CASSLASLSGEQYF
TRBV5-1	TRBJ2-3	TRBD1	.	TGCGCCAGCAGACTATCGCAGGGGGCTGGAGATACGCAGTATTTT	CASRLSQGAGDTQYF
TRBV5-1	TRBJ2-3	TRBD1	.	TGCGCCAGCAGCTCCACCGACAGGGTGGCAGATACGCAGTATTTT	CASSSTDRVADTQYF
TRBV10-3	TRBJ2-5	.	once	TGTGCCATCAAAGGACACAACCTTGAGACCCAGTACTTC	CAIKGHNLETQYF
TRBV30	TRBJ1-2	TRBD1	.	TGTGCCTGGAGTGTAGCCAGGGGGCCTGGCTACACCTTC	CAWSVARGPGYTF
TRBV2	TRBJ2-3	.	.	TGTGCCAGCACGGTTGACACAGATACGCAGTATTTT	CASTVDTDTQYF
TRBV7-9	TRBJ2-4	TRBD2	.	TGTGCCAGCAGCTTAGTTCTGACTAGCGGGGGTCAAAACATTCAGTACTTC	CASSLVLTSGGQNIQYF
TRBV6-4	TRBJ2-7	TRBD1	.	TGTGCCAGCAGTGGAGGACAGGGGGGGACCTACGAGCAGTACTTC	CASSGGQGGTYEQYF
TRBV4-1	TRBJ2-7	TRBD1	.	TGCGCCAGCAGGTTTACTAGGACAGGGGCATCCTACGAGCAGTACTTC	CASRFTRTGASYEQYF
TRBV6-6	TRBJ2-7	.	.	TGTGCCACCTGGAGGGACGACTTCCGCGAGCAGTACTTC	CATWRDDFREQYF
TRBV6-5	TRBJ2-7	TRBD2	.	TGTGCCAGCAGACGCGGACTAGCGGGGGGATACGAGCAGTACTTC	CASRRGLAGGYEQYF
TRBV18	TRBJ1-1	TRBD1	.	TGTGCCAGCTCACCTGGGACAGCGAACACTGAAGCTTTCTTT	CASSPGTANTEAFF
TRBV11-2	TRBJ2-2	TRBD1	.	TGTGCCAGCCGTACCCCGGCCAGGGGGACCGGGGAGCTGTTTTTT	CASRTPARGTGELFF
TRBV9	TRBJ2-1	TRBD1	.	TGTGCCAGCGGTGGTGGACAGGGCTCCTACAATGAGCAGTTCTTC	CASGGGQGSYNEQFF
TRBV2	TRBJ2-7	TRBD2	few	TGTGCCAGCACAATTAGCGGGGATAACTACGAGCAGTACTTC	CASTISGDNYEQYF
TRBV18	TRBJ1-1	.	.	TGTGCCAGCTCAGGCGTGAGGGACACTGAAGCTTTCTTT	CASSGVRDTEAFF
TRBV7-3	TRBJ1-2	TRBD1	.	TGTGCCAGCAGCTTATCAGCAGGGGGCGAAAACTATGGCTACACCTTC	CASSLSAGGENYGYTF
TRBV4-1	TRBJ1-5	.	once	TGCGCCAGCAGCCAAGCAGGGAACGGCAATCAGCCCCAGCATTTT	CASSQAGNGNQPQHF
TRBV9	TRBJ1-2	TRBD1	.	TGTGCCAGCAGCGCCCGACAGGGGTGGGGCTACACCTTC	CASSARQGWGYTF
TRBV7-2	TRBJ1-6	.	once	TGTGCCAGCAGCTTAGAGGGAGCTTGGTACTCACCCCTCCACTTT	CASSLEGAWYSPLHF
TRBV7-2	TRBJ2-1	TRBD2	.	TGTGCCAGCAGCTTGGCTAGCGGGGGCAATGAGCAGTTCTTC	CASSLASGGNEQFF
TRBV4-1	TRBJ2-7	.	.	TGCGCCAGCAGCCAGGCCGGGGGCTCCTACGAGCAGTACTTC	CASSQAGGSYEQYF
TRBV19	TRBJ2-7	TRBD1	.	TGTGCCAGTAGTATAGGTCGGGACAGGGGGCCGACCTACGAGCAGTACTTC	CASSIGRDRGPTYEQYF
TRBV3-1/TRBV3-2	TRBJ2-7	.	.	TGTGCCAGCAGCCCAACTAGCACCTACGAGCAGTACTTC	CASSPTSTYEQYF
TRBV6-4	TRBJ2-1	.	.	TGTGCCAGCAGTGACTCGAATAGAATCAATGAGCAGTTCTTC	CASSDSNRINEQFF
TRBV12-3/TRBV12-4	TRBJ1-4	.	.	TGTGCCAGCAGTTTCGGGGCTAATGAAAAACTGTTTTTT	CASSFGANEKLFF
TRBV2	TRBJ1-5	.	.	TGTGCCAGCAGTGCAGGGGTTGAGCCCCAGCATTTT	CASSAGVEPQHF
TRBV19	TRBJ1-4	.	.	TGTGCCAGTAGTCCCCACAGGGCTGGAGCTAATGAAAAACTGTTTTTT	CASSPHRAGANEKLFF
TRBV7-3	TRBJ2-5	TRBD2	.	TGTGCCAGCAGCGAAGCGGGGGGGCAAGAGACCCAGTACTTC	CASSEAGGQETQYF
TRBV21-1	TRBJ2-7	.	.	TGTGCCAGCAGCAAAGGGGGACAGGCGACTGACTCCTACGAGCAGTACTTC	CASSKGGQATDSYEQYF
TRBV2	TRBJ1-1	.	.	TGTGCCAGCAGTGAGGTGACAGGTTCGGGTGAAGCTTTCTTT	CASSEVTGSGEAFF
TRBV19	TRBJ1-5	.	.	TGTGCCAGTAGTATCTTGAGCGATCAGCCCCAGCATTTT	CASSILSDQPQHF
TRBV7-2	TRBJ1-2	TRBD1	.	TGTGCCAGCAGCTTGGCCTACAGGGGGCTAAGCTATGGCTACACCTTC	CASSLAYRGLSYGYTF
TRBV24-1	TRBJ2-7	TRBD1	.	TGTGCCACCAGTGATGGGGGACAGGGATCTTACGAGCAGTACTTC	CATSDGGQGSYEQYF